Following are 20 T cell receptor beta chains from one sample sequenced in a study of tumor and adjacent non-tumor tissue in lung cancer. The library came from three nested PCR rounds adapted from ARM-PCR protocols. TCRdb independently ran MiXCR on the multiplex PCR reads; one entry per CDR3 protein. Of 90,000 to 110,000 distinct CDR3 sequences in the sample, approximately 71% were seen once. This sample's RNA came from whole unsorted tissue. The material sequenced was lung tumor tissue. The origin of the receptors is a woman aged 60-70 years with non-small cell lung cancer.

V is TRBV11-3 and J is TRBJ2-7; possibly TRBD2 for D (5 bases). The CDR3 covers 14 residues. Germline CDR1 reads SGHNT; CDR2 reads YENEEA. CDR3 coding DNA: TGTGAAAGCAGCTTTGATACGGGAACCTACGAGCAGTACTTC. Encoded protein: CESSFDTGTYEQYF.

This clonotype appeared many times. The CDR3 DNA reads as TGCGCCAGCAGCCAGACAGGGGGCGGTGGGGCCAACGTCCTGACTTTC. Translation: CASSQTGGGGANVLTF. The chain employs TRBV4-3 and TRBJ2-6; 10 nucleotides line up with TRBD1. The CDR3 length is 16 residues. Unmatched junction bases numbered 2, after V lost 3 bases and J lost 3 bases. The V gene's germline CDR1 is LGHNA and CDR2 YSLEER.

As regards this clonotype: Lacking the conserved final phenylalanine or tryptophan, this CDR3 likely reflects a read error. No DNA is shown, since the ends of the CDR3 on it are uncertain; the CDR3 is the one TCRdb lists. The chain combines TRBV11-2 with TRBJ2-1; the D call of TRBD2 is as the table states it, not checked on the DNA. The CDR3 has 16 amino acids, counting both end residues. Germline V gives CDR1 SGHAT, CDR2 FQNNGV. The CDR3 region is CASSSISGRITNEHFL.

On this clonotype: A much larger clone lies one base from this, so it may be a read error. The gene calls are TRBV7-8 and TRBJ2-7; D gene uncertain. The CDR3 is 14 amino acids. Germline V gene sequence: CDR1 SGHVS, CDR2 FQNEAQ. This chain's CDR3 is CASSLKGSPYVQYF. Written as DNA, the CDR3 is TGTGCCAGCAGCTTGAAGGGCAGCCCCTACGTGCAGTACTTC. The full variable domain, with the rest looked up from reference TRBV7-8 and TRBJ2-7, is GAGVSQSPRYKVAKRGQDVALRCDPISGHVSLFWYQQALGQGPEFLTYFQNEAQLDKSGLPSDRFFAERPEGSVSTLKIQRTQQEDSAVYLCASSLKGSPYVQYFGPGTRLTVT.

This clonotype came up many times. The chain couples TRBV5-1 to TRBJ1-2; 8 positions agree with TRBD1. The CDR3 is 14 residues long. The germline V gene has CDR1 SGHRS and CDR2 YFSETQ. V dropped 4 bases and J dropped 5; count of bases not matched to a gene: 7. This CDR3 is CASSRGQGEYGYTF. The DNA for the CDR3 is TGCGCCAGCAGCCGTGGACAGGGTGAATATGGCTACACCTTC.

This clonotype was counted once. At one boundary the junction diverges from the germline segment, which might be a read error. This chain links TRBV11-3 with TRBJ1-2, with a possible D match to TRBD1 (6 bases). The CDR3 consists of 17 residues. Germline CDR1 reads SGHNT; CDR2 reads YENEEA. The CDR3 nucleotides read TGTGCCAGCAGCTTGTTCGGGGGACATCAAATTAACTATGACTACACCTTC. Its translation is CASSLFGGHQINYDYTF.

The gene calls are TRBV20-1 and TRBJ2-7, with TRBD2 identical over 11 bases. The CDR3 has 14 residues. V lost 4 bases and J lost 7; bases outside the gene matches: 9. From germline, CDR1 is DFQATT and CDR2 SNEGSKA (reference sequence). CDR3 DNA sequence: TGCAGTGCTAAACTAGCGGGGGACCTGGATGAGCAGTACTTC. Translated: CSAKLAGDLDEQYF.

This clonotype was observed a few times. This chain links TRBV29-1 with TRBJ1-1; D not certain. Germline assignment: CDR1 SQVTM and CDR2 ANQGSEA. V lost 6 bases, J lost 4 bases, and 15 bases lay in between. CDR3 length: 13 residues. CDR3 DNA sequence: TGCAGCGTGGCGCGGGGAAAAGGCACTGAAGCTTTCTTT. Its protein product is CSVARGKGTEAFF.

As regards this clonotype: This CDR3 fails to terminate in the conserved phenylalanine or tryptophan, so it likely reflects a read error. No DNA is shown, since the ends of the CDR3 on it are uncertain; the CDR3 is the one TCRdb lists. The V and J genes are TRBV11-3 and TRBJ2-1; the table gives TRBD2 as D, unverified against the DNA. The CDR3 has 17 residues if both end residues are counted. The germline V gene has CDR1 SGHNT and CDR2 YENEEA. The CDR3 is CTSSLELTSGSHNEPFL.

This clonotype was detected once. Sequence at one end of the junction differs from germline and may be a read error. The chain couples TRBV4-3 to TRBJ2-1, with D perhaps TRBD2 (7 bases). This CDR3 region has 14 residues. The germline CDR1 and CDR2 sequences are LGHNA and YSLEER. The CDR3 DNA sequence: TGCGCCAGCAGCAAGTGGGGGGGGCGCAATGAGCAGATCTTC. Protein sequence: CASSKWGGRNEQIF.

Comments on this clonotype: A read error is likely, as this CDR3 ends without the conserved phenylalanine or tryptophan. CDR3 nucleotide sequence: TGCAGTGCTTGTGAAGGGTGGGGAAACACCATATATTTA. Its protein is CSACEGWGNTIYL. This chain links TRBV20-1 with TRBJ1-3; D is unresolved. The CDR3 is made up of 13 amino acids. The germline V and J ends were trimmed by 5 bases and 4 bases, with 12 bases remaining between them. Per germline, CDR1 DFQATT and CDR2 SNEGSKA (reference sequence).

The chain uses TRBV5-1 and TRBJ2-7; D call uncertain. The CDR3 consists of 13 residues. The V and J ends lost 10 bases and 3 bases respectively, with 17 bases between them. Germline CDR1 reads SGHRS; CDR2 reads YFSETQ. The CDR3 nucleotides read TGCGCCGGCATAGGGAAGCCCGACTACGAGCAGTACTTC. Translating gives CAGIGKPDYEQYF.

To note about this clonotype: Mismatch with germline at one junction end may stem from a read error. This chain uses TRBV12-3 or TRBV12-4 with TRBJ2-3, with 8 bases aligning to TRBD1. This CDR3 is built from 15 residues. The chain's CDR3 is CASSFGDRYTDTKYF. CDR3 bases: TGTGCCAGCAGTTTTGGGGACAGGTACACAGATACGAAGTATTTT.

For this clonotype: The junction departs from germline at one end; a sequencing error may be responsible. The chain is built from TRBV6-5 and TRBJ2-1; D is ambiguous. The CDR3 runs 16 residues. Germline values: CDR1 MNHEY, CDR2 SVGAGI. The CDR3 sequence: CASSYYARQWADEHFF. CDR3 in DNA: TGTGCCAGCAGTTACTATGCGAGGCAGTGGGCAGATGAGCATTTCTTC.

The CDR3 reads CASSSPAGASIRDYTF. In DNA, the CDR3 is TGTGCCAGCAGTTCCCCGGCGGGCGCTTCTATCCGGGACTACACCTTC. The genes are TRBV28 and TRBJ1-2; no clear D. Trimming removed 4 bases from V and 10 bases from J, with 25 bases in between. The CDR3 extends over 16 amino acids. Germline assignment: CDR1 MDHEN and CDR2 SYDVKM.

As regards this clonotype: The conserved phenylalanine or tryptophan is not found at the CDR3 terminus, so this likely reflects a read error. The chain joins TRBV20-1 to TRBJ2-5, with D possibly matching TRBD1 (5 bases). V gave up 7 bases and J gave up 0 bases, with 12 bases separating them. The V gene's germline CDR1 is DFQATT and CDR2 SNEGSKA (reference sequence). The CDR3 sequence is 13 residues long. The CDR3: CSVGDTNQETQYI. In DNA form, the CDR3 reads TGCAGTGTAGGGGATACCAACCAAGAGACCCAGTACATC.

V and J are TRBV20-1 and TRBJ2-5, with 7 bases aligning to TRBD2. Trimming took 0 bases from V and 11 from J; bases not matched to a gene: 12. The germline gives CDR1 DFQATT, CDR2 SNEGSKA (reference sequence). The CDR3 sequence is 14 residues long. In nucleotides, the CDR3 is TGCAGTGCTAGAGATGTGGCCTTGGGGGGGACTCAGTACTTC. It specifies CSARDVALGGTQYF.

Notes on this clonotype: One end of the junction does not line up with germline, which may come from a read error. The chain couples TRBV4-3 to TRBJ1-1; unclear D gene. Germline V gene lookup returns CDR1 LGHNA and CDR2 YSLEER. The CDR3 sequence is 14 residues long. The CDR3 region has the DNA TGCGCCAGCAGCCAGGGCATAGGTGGTACTGAAGCTTCCTTT. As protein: CASSQGIGGTEASF.

The CDR3 bases are TGTGCAATCAGCAAGCGGGGGGTGCAAGAGACCCAGTACTTC. As protein: CAISKRGVQETQYF. The gene calls are TRBV11-2 and TRBJ2-5; 9 nucleotides agree with TRBD2. Germline assignment: CDR1 SGHAT and CDR2 FQNNGV. The CDR3 is 14 residues long.

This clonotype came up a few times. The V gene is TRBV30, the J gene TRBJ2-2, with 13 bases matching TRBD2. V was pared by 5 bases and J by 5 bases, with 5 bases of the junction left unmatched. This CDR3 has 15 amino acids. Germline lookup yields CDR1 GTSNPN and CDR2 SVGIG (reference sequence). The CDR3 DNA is TGTGCCTGGGGACTAGCGGGAGTCACGACCGGGGAGCTGTTTTTT. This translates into CAWGLAGVTTGELFF.